This T cell receptor (beta chain) was documented in a study of a mutant IDH1 vaccine in newly diagnosed glioma. The junction had 15 bases not matched to a gene; V was cut back by 0 bases and J by 2 bases. Looked up from germline, CDR1 is LGHNT and CDR2 is FRNRAP. CDR3 size: 19 residues. About this clone: Its target is not known.

TCRdb's table, derived via immunoSEQ multiplex PCR, lists solely in-frame clones and lacks some. The sample lists roughly 52,000 clones, approximately 81% occurring once. Stated time point: week 35, safety follow-up. The study gave 300 ug of mutant IDH1 20-mer peptide per vaccine dose, with topical imiquimod. The sample here was PBMCs, taken from a glioma patient whose treatment included an IDH1 peptide vaccine. The J gene is TRBJ2-7, the V gene TRBV12-5, with 8 bases matching TRBD1. This TCR derives from a woman aged 18-29 years with glioma. The CDR3 bases are TGTGCTAGTGGTTTGGTACTTAGGATCGGACAGGGATCCCCCTACGAGCAGTACTTC. It codes for CASGLVLRIGQGSPYEQYF.